Included here is one T cell receptor beta chain sequence, with context. Obtained from alopecia areata patients were lesional scalp punch biopsies along with peripheral blood. CD4+ and CD8+ T cells were sorted from PBMCs stained for CD3, CD4 and CD8. This specimen comes from a study of CD8+ T cells in alopecia areata. Whole-study context: The study gave tofacitinib for 6 to 18 months, then 6 months off drug.

Once RNA had been extracted, it was reverse transcribed into cDNA to act as the sequencing template. Sequenced by immunoSEQ multiplex PCR; TCRdb stores in-frame clones only, minus some. The sample carries under 250,000 clones, 57% recorded once. The receptor was derived from a human donor with alopecia areata. Source: CD4+ T cells sorted from blood, taken at week 0.

CDR3 bases: TGTGCCAGCAGTGAAAATTCCCTCTCTGGGGCCAACGTCCTGACTTTC. Encoded protein: CASSENSLSGANVLTF. The V and J genes are TRBV6-4 and TRBJ2-6; D ambiguous. V lost 3 bases and J 0 bases, leaving 9 bases between the germline ends. The germline gives CDR1 MRHNA, CDR2 SNTAGT. This CDR3 contains 16 residues.